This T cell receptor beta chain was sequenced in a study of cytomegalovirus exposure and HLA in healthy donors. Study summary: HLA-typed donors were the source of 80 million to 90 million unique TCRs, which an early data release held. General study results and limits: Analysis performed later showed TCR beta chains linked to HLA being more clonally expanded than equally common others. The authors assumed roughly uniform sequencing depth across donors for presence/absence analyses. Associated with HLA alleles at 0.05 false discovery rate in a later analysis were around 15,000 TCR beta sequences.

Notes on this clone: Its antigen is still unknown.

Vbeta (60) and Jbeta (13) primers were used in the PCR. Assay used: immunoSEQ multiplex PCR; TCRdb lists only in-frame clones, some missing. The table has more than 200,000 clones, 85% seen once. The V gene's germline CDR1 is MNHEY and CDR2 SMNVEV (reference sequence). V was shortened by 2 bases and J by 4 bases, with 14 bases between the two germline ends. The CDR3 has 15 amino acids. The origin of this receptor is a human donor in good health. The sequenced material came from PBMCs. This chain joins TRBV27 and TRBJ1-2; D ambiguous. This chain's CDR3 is CASSLTPGSTYGYTF. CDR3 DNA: TGTGCCAGCAGTTTAACTCCGGGAAGTACCTATGGCTACACCTTC.